The rows below give T cell receptor beta chains drawn from one sample of a study of control samples from healthy donors and cancer patients. Produced via immunoSEQ multiplex PCR; TCRdb's table is partial and in-frame only. In the table there are approximately 52,000 clones, around 96% of which are singletons. Input material: blood. These TCRs come from a woman aged 18-29 years in good health. Each CDR3 is given with its conserved first and last residue. The D gene is left open where the match is weak. Rows may omit the clone size; those that give it use once, few, many or a size class.

CDR3 DNA: TGTGCCAGCAGCCTACAGGGTGCCAATCAGCCCCAGCATTTT; CDR3 protein: CASSLQGANQPQHF; J gene: TRBJ1-5; CDR3 length: 14; D gene: -; V gene: TRBV6-2/TRBV6-3; clone size: -
CDR3 DNA: TGTGCCAGCAGCCCGAATATTGTGCGGTGGGGGGATCAGCCCCAGCATTTT; CDR3 protein: CASSPNIVRWGDQPQHF; J gene: TRBJ1-5; CDR3 length: 17; D gene: -; V gene: TRBV7-2; clone size: -
CDR3 DNA: TGTGCCAGCAGTGAAGCGGTCAGGGGGGAACAGCCCCAGCATTTT; CDR3 protein: CASSEAVRGEQPQHF; J gene: TRBJ1-5; CDR3 length: 15; D gene: TRBD1; V gene: TRBV2; clone size: -
CDR3 DNA: TGTGCCTGGAATATACAGGGTAGCTACGAGCAGTACTTC; CDR3 protein: CAWNIQGSYEQYF; J gene: TRBJ2-7; CDR3 length: 13; D gene: -; V gene: TRBV30; clone size: -
CDR3 DNA: TGTGCCAGCAACGAGGGGTTGGTGTACAATGAGCAGTTCTTC; CDR3 protein: CASNEGLVYNEQFF; J gene: TRBJ2-1; CDR3 length: 14; D gene: -; V gene: TRBV28; clone size: once
CDR3 DNA: TGTGCCAGCAGCCAAGGAGGGGGGCTTCACCCGGTGGAGTTCTTC; CDR3 protein: CASSQGGGLHPVEFF; J gene: TRBJ2-1; CDR3 length: 15; D gene: -; V gene: TRBV3-1/TRBV3-2; clone size: -
CDR3 DNA: TGTGCCAGCAGTTTATATCCGCGGGGGAATTATGGCTACACCTTC; CDR3 protein: CASSLYPRGNYGYTF; J gene: TRBJ1-2; CDR3 length: 15; D gene: -; V gene: TRBV28; clone size: -
CDR3 DNA: TGTGCCTGGAGTCTCGGGACGGCCGCCTACAATGAGCAGTTCTTC; CDR3 protein: CAWSLGTAAYNEQFF; J gene: TRBJ2-1; CDR3 length: 15; D gene: -; V gene: TRBV30; clone size: -
CDR3 DNA: TGTGCCAGCAGCCCGGGACCGATATTTTCACCCCTCCACTTT; CDR3 protein: CASSPGPIFSPLHF; J gene: TRBJ1-6; CDR3 length: 14; D gene: -; V gene: TRBV7-9; clone size: -
CDR3 DNA: TGTGCCAGTAGATCCAACACAGGGGGCTTCACCGGGGAGCTGTTTTTT; CDR3 protein: CASRSNTGGFTGELFF; J gene: TRBJ2-2; CDR3 length: 16; D gene: TRBD1; V gene: TRBV19; clone size: -
CDR3 DNA: TGCGCCAGCAGTCCCGGGACAGGGAACACTGAAGCTTTCTTT; CDR3 protein: CASSPGTGNTEAFF; J gene: TRBJ1-1; CDR3 length: 14; D gene: TRBD1; V gene: TRBV10-1; clone size: once
CDR3 DNA: TGTGCCAGCAGCTTAGGGGACAGGGAGAATTCACCCCTCCACTTT; CDR3 protein: CASSLGDRENSPLHF; J gene: TRBJ1-6; CDR3 length: 15; D gene: TRBD1; V gene: TRBV7-8; clone size: -
CDR3 DNA: TGTGCCAGCAGCGGGCGAGAGCGGGGGTACCAAGAGACCCAGTACTTC; CDR3 protein: CASSGRERGYQETQYF; J gene: TRBJ2-5; CDR3 length: 16; D gene: TRBD2; V gene: TRBV6-6; clone size: -
CDR3 DNA: TGTGCCACCAGTGATTTGAAGGGCAGAAACACAGATACGCAGTATTTT; CDR3 protein: CATSDLKGRNTDTQYF; J gene: TRBJ2-3; CDR3 length: 16; D gene: -; V gene: TRBV24-1; clone size: -
CDR3 DNA: TGTGCCAGCAGTGAAGACAGGGGGTGTCTGTTTTTT; CDR3 protein: CASSEDRGCLFF; J gene: TRBJ1-4; CDR3 length: 12; D gene: TRBD1; V gene: TRBV2; clone size: -
CDR3 DNA: TGTGCCAGCTCCCCGGGGTGGGGGAACTATGGCTACACCTTC; CDR3 protein: CASSPGWGNYGYTF; J gene: TRBJ1-2; CDR3 length: 14; D gene: -; V gene: TRBV2; clone size: -
CDR3 DNA: TGTGCCAGCAGCTTGACCAGGGTTGTGAGCTATGGCTACACCTTC; CDR3 protein: CASSLTRVVSYGYTF; J gene: TRBJ1-2; CDR3 length: 15; D gene: -; V gene: TRBV5-5; clone size: -
CDR3 DNA: TGCGCCAGCAGCCAAGTGGCTAGCGGGGGGGTCACAGATACGCAGTATTTT; CDR3 protein: CASSQVASGGVTDTQYF; J gene: TRBJ2-3; CDR3 length: 17; D gene: TRBD2; V gene: TRBV4-3; clone size: -
CDR3 DNA: TGTGCCAGCAGCTTAGGGTCAGCGGGAGACACTGAAGCTTTCTTT; CDR3 protein: CASSLGSAGDTEAFF; J gene: TRBJ1-1; CDR3 length: 15; D gene: -; V gene: TRBV11-2; clone size: -
CDR3 DNA: TGTGCCTGTTGCCCCGGGACAGGGGCTAAGCCCCAGCATTTT; CDR3 protein: CACCPGTGAKPQHF; J gene: TRBJ1-5; CDR3 length: 14; D gene: TRBD1; V gene: TRBV30; clone size: once
CDR3 DNA: TGTGCCAGCAGCCACGGGACTAGCGCTTGGGAGACCCAGTACTTC; CDR3 protein: CASSHGTSAWETQYF; J gene: TRBJ2-5; CDR3 length: 15; D gene: TRBD2; V gene: TRBV14; clone size: -
CDR3 DNA: TGTGCCATCAGTGAGACAAACTACGAGCAGTACTTC; CDR3 protein: CAISETNYEQYF; J gene: TRBJ2-7; CDR3 length: 12; D gene: -; V gene: TRBV10-3; clone size: -
CDR3 DNA: TGTGCCACCAGCAGAGTAACGGTTCTACTGCGGGGCCAATACAATGAGCAGTTCTTC; CDR3 protein: CATSRVTVLLRGQYNEQFF; J gene: TRBJ2-1; CDR3 length: 19; D gene: -; V gene: TRBV15; clone size: -
CDR3 DNA: TGTGCCAGCAGTTTATACTTAATCACCGATACGCAGTATTTT; CDR3 protein: CASSLYLITDTQYF; J gene: TRBJ2-3; CDR3 length: 14; D gene: -; V gene: TRBV27; clone size: -
CDR3 DNA: TGTGCCAGCAGCCAAGATCAGGCAGTTTTCTATGGCTACACCTTC; CDR3 protein: CASSQDQAVFYGYTF; J gene: TRBJ1-2; CDR3 length: 15; D gene: -; V gene: TRBV3-1/TRBV3-2; clone size: -
CDR3 DNA: TGTGCCAGCAGCACCTCCGGGGGGCCCCAGCATTTT; CDR3 protein: CASSTSGGPQHF; J gene: TRBJ1-5; CDR3 length: 12; D gene: -; V gene: TRBV7-9; clone size: once
CDR3 DNA: TGCGCCAGCAGCTTGAGTGGTGACAGGGGGGGTACGCAGTATTTT; CDR3 protein: CASSLSGDRGGTQYF; J gene: TRBJ2-3; CDR3 length: 15; D gene: TRBD1; V gene: TRBV5-1; clone size: few
CDR3 DNA: TGTGCCAGCAGTGAAGCGGGCACAGATACGCAGTATTTT; CDR3 protein: CASSEAGTDTQYF; J gene: TRBJ2-3; CDR3 length: 13; D gene: -; V gene: TRBV2; clone size: -
CDR3 DNA: TGTGCCAGCAGCCTCGGACGTCTGACAGATACGCAGTATTTT; CDR3 protein: CASSLGRLTDTQYF; J gene: TRBJ2-3; CDR3 length: 14; D gene: -; V gene: TRBV11-1; clone size: -
CDR3 DNA: TGTGCCAGCCGCGGTCATCCCTACGAGCAGTACTTC; CDR3 protein: CASRGHPYEQYF; J gene: TRBJ2-7; CDR3 length: 12; D gene: -; V gene: TRBV27; clone size: -
CDR3 DNA: TGTGCCAGCAGTAAGGGGAGACAGATCCAAGAGACCCAGTACTTC; CDR3 protein: CASSKGRQIQETQYF; J gene: TRBJ2-5; CDR3 length: 15; D gene: -; V gene: TRBV2; clone size: -
CDR3 DNA: TGTGCCAGCAGCTTGACAGGGGGCTCGGCTGAAGCTTTCTTT; CDR3 protein: CASSLTGGSAEAFF; J gene: TRBJ1-1; CDR3 length: 14; D gene: TRBD1; V gene: TRBV11-2; clone size: -
CDR3 DNA: TGCGCCAGCAGATACACCGCCGGGACAGGGCTAAGAGATGAAGCTTTCTTT; CDR3 protein: CASRYTAGTGLRDEAFF; J gene: TRBJ1-1; CDR3 length: 17; D gene: TRBD1; V gene: TRBV4-1; clone size: -
CDR3 DNA: TGCGCCAGCAGCTTGGAGGGACGGAGCTCCTACGAGCAGTACTTC; CDR3 protein: CASSLEGRSSYEQYF; J gene: TRBJ2-7; CDR3 length: 15; D gene: -; V gene: TRBV5-1; clone size: -
CDR3 DNA: TGTGCCAGCAGTTACGACAGTGAAGTACCACCCCTCCACTTT; CDR3 protein: CASSYDSEVPPLHF; J gene: TRBJ1-6; CDR3 length: 14; D gene: -; V gene: TRBV6-2/TRBV6-3; clone size: -
CDR3 DNA: TGTGCCAGTAGCCGGGGAGTTGACTACGAGCAGTACTTC; CDR3 protein: CASSRGVDYEQYF; J gene: TRBJ2-7; CDR3 length: 13; D gene: -; V gene: TRBV19; clone size: -
CDR3 DNA: TGTGCCAGCAGCTTAGCCCCAGCGGGGTCTATTACAGATACGCAGTATTTT; CDR3 protein: CASSLAPAGSITDTQYF; J gene: TRBJ2-3; CDR3 length: 17; D gene: TRBD2; V gene: TRBV7-9; clone size: -
CDR3 DNA: TGTGCCAGCAGCTTTTTGGGGAGAGCGGGCGCTGAAGCTTTCTTT; CDR3 protein: CASSFLGRAGAEAFF; J gene: TRBJ1-1; CDR3 length: 15; D gene: -; V gene: TRBV5-6; clone size: -
CDR3 DNA: TGTGCCTGGAGTTGGACAGGGGGCGATGGCTACACCTTC; CDR3 protein: CAWSWTGGDGYTF; J gene: TRBJ1-2; CDR3 length: 13; D gene: TRBD1; V gene: TRBV30; clone size: -
CDR3 DNA: TGTGCCAGCAGTCAACCTCGGGACAGGGTACTAGTGAACACTGAAGCTTTCTTT; CDR3 protein: CASSQPRDRVLVNTEAFF; J gene: TRBJ1-1; CDR3 length: 18; D gene: TRBD1; V gene: TRBV7-9; clone size: once
CDR3 DNA: TGTGCCAGCAGTTTAATGGGTAGCAATCAGCCCCAGCATTTT; CDR3 protein: CASSLMGSNQPQHF; J gene: TRBJ1-5; CDR3 length: 14; D gene: -; V gene: TRBV28; clone size: once
CDR3 DNA: TGTGCCTGGAGGGACAGGGAAGCTTTCTTT; CDR3 protein: CAWRDREAFF; J gene: TRBJ1-1; CDR3 length: 10; D gene: TRBD1; V gene: TRBV30; clone size: -
CDR3 DNA: TGTGCCAGCAGTGAACCGGCCGGGACAGGGTCCGAGACCCAGTACTTC; CDR3 protein: CASSEPAGTGSETQYF; J gene: TRBJ2-5; CDR3 length: 16; D gene: TRBD1; V gene: TRBV6-1; clone size: -
CDR3 DNA: TGTGCCAGCAGCCAAACGACAGGCTATGACGGGGAGCTGTTTTTT; CDR3 protein: CASSQTTGYDGELFF; J gene: TRBJ2-2; CDR3 length: 15; D gene: -; V gene: TRBV6-5; clone size: -
CDR3 DNA: TGTGCCAGCAGCCAAGCCTCGGGGGTTGGCTACACCTTC; CDR3 protein: CASSQASGVGYTF; J gene: TRBJ1-2; CDR3 length: 13; D gene: -; V gene: TRBV4-2; clone size: -
CDR3 DNA: TGTGCCAGCAGGGGGGGGCCCCCCCATGAGCAGTTCTTC; CDR3 protein: CASRGGPPHEQFF; J gene: TRBJ2-1; CDR3 length: 13; D gene: -; V gene: TRBV12-3/TRBV12-4; clone size: -
CDR3 DNA: TGCAGTGCTAGTCCCTCGGACAGGGCTGGAGATACGCAGTATTTT; CDR3 protein: CSASPSDRAGDTQYF; J gene: TRBJ2-3; CDR3 length: 15; D gene: TRBD1; V gene: TRBV20-1; clone size: -
CDR3 DNA: TGTGCCAGCAGTAGGTCAGGCGGCAGCAATCAGCCCCAGCATTTT; CDR3 protein: CASSRSGGSNQPQHF; J gene: TRBJ1-5; CDR3 length: 15; D gene: -; V gene: TRBV6-5; clone size: -
CDR3 DNA: TGTGCCAGCAGTTTATACACGAACACCGGGGAGCTGTTTTTT; CDR3 protein: CASSLYTNTGELFF; J gene: TRBJ2-2; CDR3 length: 14; D gene: -; V gene: TRBV28; clone size: -
CDR3 DNA: TGTGCCAGCAGCTTAAGAGGACGGTCGAATGGAAACACCATATATTTT; CDR3 protein: CASSLRGRSNGNTIYF; J gene: TRBJ1-3; CDR3 length: 16; D gene: -; V gene: TRBV7-2; clone size: -
CDR3 DNA: TGTGCCAGCAGCTGGACAGAAAACACTGAAGCTTTCTTT; CDR3 protein: CASSWTENTEAFF; J gene: TRBJ1-1; CDR3 length: 13; D gene: -; V gene: TRBV7-2; clone size: -
CDR3 DNA: TGTGCCAGTAACTCAGGGGGCAGAAGGGACACCGGGGAGCTGTTTTTT; CDR3 protein: CASNSGGRRDTGELFF; J gene: TRBJ2-2; CDR3 length: 16; D gene: TRBD1; V gene: TRBV19; clone size: -
CDR3 DNA: TGTGCCAGCAGTAGGACAGGGGATTTCCTTGGGGCCAACGTCCTGACTTTC; CDR3 protein: CASSRTGDFLGANVLTF; J gene: TRBJ2-6; CDR3 length: 17; D gene: TRBD1; V gene: TRBV2; clone size: -
CDR3 DNA: TGTGCCAGCAGACCCGGACAGAACTATGGCTACACCTTC; CDR3 protein: CASRPGQNYGYTF; J gene: TRBJ1-2; CDR3 length: 13; D gene: -; V gene: TRBV5-6; clone size: -
CDR3 DNA: TGTGCCAGCAGTCTACCCTCGGGGGGGCAAGGGGGCTACACCTTC; CDR3 protein: CASSLPSGGQGGYTF; J gene: TRBJ1-2; CDR3 length: 15; D gene: -; V gene: TRBV28; clone size: -
CDR3 DNA: TGTGCCAGCACCCCGACACTCTTGGGCAATCAGCCCCAGCATTTT; CDR3 protein: CASTPTLLGNQPQHF; J gene: TRBJ1-5; CDR3 length: 15; D gene: -; V gene: TRBV7-2; clone size: -
CDR3 DNA: TGCAGTGCTAGTTGGGGGAAAGATGGCTACACCTTC; CDR3 protein: CSASWGKDGYTF; J gene: TRBJ1-2; CDR3 length: 12; D gene: -; V gene: TRBV20-1; clone size: -
CDR3 DNA: TGTGCCAGCAGCCCCCAGGGACTAGCGGGGGCCTACGAGCAGTACTTC; CDR3 protein: CASSPQGLAGAYEQYF; J gene: TRBJ2-7; CDR3 length: 16; D gene: TRBD2; V gene: TRBV11-2; clone size: -
CDR3 DNA: TGTGCCAGCAGCTTAGCACAGGTGGCTGGCTACACCTTC; CDR3 protein: CASSLAQVAGYTF; J gene: TRBJ1-2; CDR3 length: 13; D gene: -; V gene: TRBV7-8; clone size: -